This T cell receptor (beta chain) derives from a study of response to subunit inactivated influenza vaccine. J gave up 4 bases and V 4 bases, and 5 bases lay outside the gene matches. CDR1 SGHRS and CDR2 YFSETQ come from the germline V gene. The CDR3 has 14 residues. This clonotype was seen a handful of times. TCRdb used MiXCR to reprocess the RT-PCR reads, holding one entry per CDR3 protein. The sample has roughly 500,000 distinct CDR3 sequences; approximately 24% are singletons. These same records also appear under a second study, on T cells expressing NK-cell markers. This second report adds: The cDNA for TCR beta came from 5'RACE template switching with UMIs. From sorted CD3+CD56+NKG2C+, CD3+CD56+NKG2C- and CD3+CD56-NKG2C+ T cells came the TCR beta repertoires. In several donors, dominant NKG2C+ clonotypes were about 1.0-7.5% of CD8+ T cells.

The chain employs TRBV5-1 and TRBJ2-3; TRBD1 matches 8 bases. The TCR comes from a man aged 50 to 60 who received an inactivated influenza vaccine. The material was CD4+ T cells sorted from PBMCs, obtained 12 days after vaccination. The CDR3 spells CASSPGQESDTQYF. The CDR3 DNA reads TGCGCCAGCAGCCCGGGACAGGAATCAGATACGCAGTATTTT.